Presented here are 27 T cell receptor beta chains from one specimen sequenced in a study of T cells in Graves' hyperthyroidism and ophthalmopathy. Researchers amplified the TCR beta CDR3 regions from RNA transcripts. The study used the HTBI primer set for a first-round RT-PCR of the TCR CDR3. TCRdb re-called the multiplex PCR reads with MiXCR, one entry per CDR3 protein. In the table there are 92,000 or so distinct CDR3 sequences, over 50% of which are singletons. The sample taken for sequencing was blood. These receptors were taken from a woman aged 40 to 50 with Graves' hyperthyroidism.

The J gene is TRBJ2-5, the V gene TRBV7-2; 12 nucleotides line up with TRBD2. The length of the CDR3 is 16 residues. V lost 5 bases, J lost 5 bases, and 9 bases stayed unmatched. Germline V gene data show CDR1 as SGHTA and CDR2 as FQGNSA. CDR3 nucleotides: TGTGCCAGCAGCCGGACTAGCGGGATAATCACGGAGACCCAGTACTTC. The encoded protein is CASSRTSGIITETQYF. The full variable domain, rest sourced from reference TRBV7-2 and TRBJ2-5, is GAGVSQSPSNKVTEKGKDVELRCDPISGHTALYWYRQSLGQGLEFLIYFQGNSAPDKSGLPSDRFSAERTGGSVSTLTIQRTQQEDSAVYLCASSRTSGIITETQYFGPGTRLLVL.

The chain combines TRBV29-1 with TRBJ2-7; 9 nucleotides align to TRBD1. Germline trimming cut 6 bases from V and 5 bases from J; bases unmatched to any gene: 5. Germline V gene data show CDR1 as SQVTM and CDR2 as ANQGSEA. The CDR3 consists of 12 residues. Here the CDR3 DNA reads TGCAGCGTAGGAACAGGGGGCAACGAGCAGTACTTC. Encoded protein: CSVGTGGNEQYF.

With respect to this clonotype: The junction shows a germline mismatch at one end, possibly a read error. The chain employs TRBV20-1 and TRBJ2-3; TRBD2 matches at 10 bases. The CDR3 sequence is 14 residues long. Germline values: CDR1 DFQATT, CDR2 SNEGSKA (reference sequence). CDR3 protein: CSASSGSGADTPYF. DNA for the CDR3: TGCAGTGCGTCTAGCGGGAGTGGGGCAGATACGCCGTATTTC.

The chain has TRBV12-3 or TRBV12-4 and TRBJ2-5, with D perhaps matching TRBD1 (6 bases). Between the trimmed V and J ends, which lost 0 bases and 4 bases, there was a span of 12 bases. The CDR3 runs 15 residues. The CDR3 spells CASSLAGAMGETQYF. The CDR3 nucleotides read TGTGCCAGCAGTTTAGCGGGGGCCATGGGAGAGACCCAGTACTTC.

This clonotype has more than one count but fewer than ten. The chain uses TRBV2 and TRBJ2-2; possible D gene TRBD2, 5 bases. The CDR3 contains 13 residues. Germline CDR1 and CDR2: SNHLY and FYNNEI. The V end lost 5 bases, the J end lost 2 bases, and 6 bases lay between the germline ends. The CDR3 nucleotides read TGTGCCAGCAGTTGGACTAACACCGGGGAGCTGTTTTTT. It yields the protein CASSWTNTGELFF.

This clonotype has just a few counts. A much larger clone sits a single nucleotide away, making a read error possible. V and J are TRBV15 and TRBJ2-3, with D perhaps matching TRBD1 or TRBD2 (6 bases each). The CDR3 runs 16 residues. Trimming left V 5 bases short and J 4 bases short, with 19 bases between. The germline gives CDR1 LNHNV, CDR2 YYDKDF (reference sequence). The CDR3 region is CATSGVRTGAADTQYF. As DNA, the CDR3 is TGTGCCACCAGCGGAGTTAGAACGGGGGCGGCAGATACGCAGTATTTT.

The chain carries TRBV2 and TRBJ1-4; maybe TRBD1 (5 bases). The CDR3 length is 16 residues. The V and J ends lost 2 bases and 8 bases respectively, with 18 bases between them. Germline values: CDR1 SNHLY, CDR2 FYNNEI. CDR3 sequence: CASSELAGGADEKLFF. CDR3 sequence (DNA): TGTGCCAGCAGTGAACTAGCGGGGGGAGCGGACGAAAAACTGTTTTTT.

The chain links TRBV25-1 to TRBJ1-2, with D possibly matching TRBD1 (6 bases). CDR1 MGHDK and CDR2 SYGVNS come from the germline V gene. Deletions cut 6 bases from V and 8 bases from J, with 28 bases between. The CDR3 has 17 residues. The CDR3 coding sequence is TGTGCCAGCAGCCCACTCAGTGCATACCGGGACACCTACGGCTACACCTTC. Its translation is CASSPLSAYRDTYGYTF.

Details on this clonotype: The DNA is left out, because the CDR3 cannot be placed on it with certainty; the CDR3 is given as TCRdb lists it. CDR3 in amino acids: CASSLGDRVASFGQGTIYF. This sequence joins TRBV14 and TRBJ1-3; TRBD1 is the table's D call and was not checked against the DNA. The CDR3 adds up to 19 amino acids, both ends counted. CDR1 is SGHDN, CDR2 FVKESK, per germline.

CDR3 in DNA: TGTGCCAGCAGAGGTGAAGGGGGCTTTCAAGAGACCCAGTACTTC. Translated, it gives CASRGEGGFQETQYF. The chain employs TRBV9 and TRBJ2-5; 7 bases map to TRBD1. CDR1 is SGDLS, CDR2 YYNGEE, per germline. CDR3 length equals 15 residues. V gave up 5 bases and J gave up 2 bases; unmatched junction bases: 9.

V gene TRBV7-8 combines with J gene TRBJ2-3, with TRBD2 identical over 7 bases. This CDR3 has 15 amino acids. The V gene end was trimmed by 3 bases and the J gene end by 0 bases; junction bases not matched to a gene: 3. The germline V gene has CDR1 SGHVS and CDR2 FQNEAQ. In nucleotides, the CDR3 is TGTGCCAGCAGCTTCGGGACTATGAGCACAGATACGCAGTATTTT. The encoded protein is CASSFGTMSTDTQYF.

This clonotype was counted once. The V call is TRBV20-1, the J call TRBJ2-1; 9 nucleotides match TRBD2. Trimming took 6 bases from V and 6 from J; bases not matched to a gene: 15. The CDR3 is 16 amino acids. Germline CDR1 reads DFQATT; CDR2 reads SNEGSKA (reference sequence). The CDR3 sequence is CSATPGGRAGANEQFF. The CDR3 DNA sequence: TGCAGTGCAACTCCAGGCGGGAGGGCCGGCGCCAATGAGCAGTTCTTC.

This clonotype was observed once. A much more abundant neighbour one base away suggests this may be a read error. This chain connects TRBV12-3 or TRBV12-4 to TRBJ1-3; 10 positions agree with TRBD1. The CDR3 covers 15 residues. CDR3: CASSSPGQGRNAIYF. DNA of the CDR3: TGTGCCAGCAGTTCACCGGGACAGGGGAGAAACGCCATATATTTT.

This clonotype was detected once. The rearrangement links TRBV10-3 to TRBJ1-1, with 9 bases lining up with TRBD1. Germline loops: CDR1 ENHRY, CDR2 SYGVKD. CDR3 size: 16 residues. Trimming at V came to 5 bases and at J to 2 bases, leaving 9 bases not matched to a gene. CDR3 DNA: TGTGCCATCAGTCCTGGCGGGGACAGGGACAACACTGAAGCTTTCTTT. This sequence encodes CAISPGGDRDNTEAFF.

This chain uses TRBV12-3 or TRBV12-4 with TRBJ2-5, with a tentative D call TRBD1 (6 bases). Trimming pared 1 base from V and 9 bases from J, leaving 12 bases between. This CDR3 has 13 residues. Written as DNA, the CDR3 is TGTGCCAGCAGTTTAGAAGGGGGTCAGCCCCAGTACTTC. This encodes CASSLEGGQPQYF.

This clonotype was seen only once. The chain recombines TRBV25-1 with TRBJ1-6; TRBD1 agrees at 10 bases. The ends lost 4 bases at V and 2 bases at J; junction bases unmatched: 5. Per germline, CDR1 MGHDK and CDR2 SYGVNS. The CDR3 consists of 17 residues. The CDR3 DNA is TGTGCCAGCAGTGGCTGGACAGGGGGACCCTATAATTCACCCCTCCACTTT. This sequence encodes CASSGWTGGPYNSPLHF.

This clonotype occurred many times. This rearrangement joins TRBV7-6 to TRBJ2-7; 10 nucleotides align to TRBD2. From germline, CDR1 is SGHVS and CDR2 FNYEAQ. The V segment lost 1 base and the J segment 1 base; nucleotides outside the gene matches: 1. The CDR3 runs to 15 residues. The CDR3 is CASSLGTSGSYEQYF. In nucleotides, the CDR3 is TGTGCCAGCAGCTTAGGGACTAGCGGATCCTACGAGCAGTACTTC.

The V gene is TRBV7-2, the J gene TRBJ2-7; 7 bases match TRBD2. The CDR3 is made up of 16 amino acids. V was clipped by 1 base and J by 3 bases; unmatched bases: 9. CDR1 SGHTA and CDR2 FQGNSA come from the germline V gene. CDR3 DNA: TGTGCCAGCAGCTTAGGACTAGCAGGAGTCATCTACGAGCAGTACTTC. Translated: CASSLGLAGVIYEQYF.

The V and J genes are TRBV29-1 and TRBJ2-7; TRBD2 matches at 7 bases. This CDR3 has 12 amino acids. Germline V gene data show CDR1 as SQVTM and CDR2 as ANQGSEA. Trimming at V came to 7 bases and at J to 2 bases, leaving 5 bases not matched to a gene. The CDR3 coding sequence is TGCAGCGGACTAGCCTTTACCTACGAGCAGTACTTC. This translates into CSGLAFTYEQYF.

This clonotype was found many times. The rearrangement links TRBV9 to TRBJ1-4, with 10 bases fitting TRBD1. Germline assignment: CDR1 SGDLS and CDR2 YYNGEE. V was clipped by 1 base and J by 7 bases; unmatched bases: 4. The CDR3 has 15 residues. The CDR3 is CASSVSGTGVEKLFF. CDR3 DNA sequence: TGTGCCAGCAGCGTATCCGGGACAGGGGTTGAAAAACTGTTTTTT.

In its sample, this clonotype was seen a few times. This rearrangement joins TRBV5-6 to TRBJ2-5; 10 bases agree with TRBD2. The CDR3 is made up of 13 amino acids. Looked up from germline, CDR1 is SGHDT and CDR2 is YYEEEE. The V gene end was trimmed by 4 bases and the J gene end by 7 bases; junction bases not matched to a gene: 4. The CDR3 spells CASSGLAARTQYF. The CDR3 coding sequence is TGTGCCAGCAGCGGACTAGCGGCAAGGACCCAGTACTTC.

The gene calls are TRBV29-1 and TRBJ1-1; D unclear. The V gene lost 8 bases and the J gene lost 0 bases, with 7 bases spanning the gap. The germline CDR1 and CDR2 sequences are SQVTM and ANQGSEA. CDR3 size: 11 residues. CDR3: CSQIVNTEAFF. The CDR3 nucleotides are TGCAGCCAAATAGTGAACACTGAAGCTTTCTTT. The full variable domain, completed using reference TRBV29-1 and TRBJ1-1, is SAVISQKPSRDICQRGTSLTIQCQVDSQVTMMFWYRQQPGQSLTLIATANQGSEATYESGFVIDKFPISRPNLTFSTLTVSNMSPEDSSIYLCSQIVNTEAFFGQGTRLTVV.

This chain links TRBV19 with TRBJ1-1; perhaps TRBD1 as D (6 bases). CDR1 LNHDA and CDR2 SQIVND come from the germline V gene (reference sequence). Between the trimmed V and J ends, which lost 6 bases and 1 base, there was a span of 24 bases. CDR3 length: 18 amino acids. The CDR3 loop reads CASRPNRVRVLGNTEAFF. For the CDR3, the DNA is TGTGCCAGTAGGCCAAACAGGGTCAGGGTTTTGGGGAACACTGAAGCTTTCTTT.

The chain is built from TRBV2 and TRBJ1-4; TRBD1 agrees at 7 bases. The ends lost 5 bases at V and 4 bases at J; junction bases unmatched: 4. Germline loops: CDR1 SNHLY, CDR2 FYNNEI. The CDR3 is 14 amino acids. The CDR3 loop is CASSTTGLNEKLFF. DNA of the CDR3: TGTGCCAGCAGTACGACAGGGCTTAATGAAAAACTGTTTTTT.

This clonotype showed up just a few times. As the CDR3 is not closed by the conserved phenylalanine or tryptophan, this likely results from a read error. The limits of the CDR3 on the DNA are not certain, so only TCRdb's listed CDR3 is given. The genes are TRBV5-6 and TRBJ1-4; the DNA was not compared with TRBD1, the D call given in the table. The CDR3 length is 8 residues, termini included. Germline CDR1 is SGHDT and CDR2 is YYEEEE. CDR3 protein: CASSLGGV.

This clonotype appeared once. CDR3 in DNA: TGTGCCAGCAGTGCCCAGGACAGGGATCACGAGCAGTACTTC. Translated, it gives CASSAQDRDHEQYF. The genes are TRBV7-8 and TRBJ2-7; 8 bases fit TRBD1. This CDR3 comprises 14 residues. The V and J ends lost 6 bases and 5 bases, in that order; junction bases with no gene match: 9. The V gene's germline CDR1 is SGHVS and CDR2 FQNEAQ.

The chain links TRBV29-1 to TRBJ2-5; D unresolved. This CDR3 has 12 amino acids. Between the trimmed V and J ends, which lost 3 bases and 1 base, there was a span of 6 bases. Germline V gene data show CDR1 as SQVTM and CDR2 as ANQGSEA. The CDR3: CSVEVIQETQYF. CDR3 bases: TGCAGCGTTGAGGTCATCCAAGAGACCCAGTACTTC. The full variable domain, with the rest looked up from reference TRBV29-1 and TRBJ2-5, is SAVISQKPSRDICQRGTSLTIQCQVDSQVTMMFWYRQQPGQSLTLIATANQGSEATYESGFVIDKFPISRPNLTFSTLTVSNMSPEDSSIYLCSVEVIQETQYFGPGTRLLVL.